The 11 T cell receptor beta chains listed next were all sequenced from one sample in a study of identical twins. TCRdb reprocessed the 5' RACE reads via MiXCR and lists one record per CDR3 protein. The data contain 200,000 to 250,000 distinct CDR3 sequences, roughly 7% of them singletons. This sample also belongs to another study, concerning yellow fever vaccine responses in identical twins.

Specimen: memory (CD45RO+) T cells sorted from blood. The receptors originated from a woman aged 18-30 years in good health.

This clonotype was observed a handful of times. The rearrangement links TRBV24-1 to TRBJ2-2; D possibly corresponds to TRBD2 (5 bases). This CDR3 comprises 14 residues. The germline gives CDR1 KGHDR, CDR2 SFDVKD. V lost 8 bases and J lost 5, with 14 bases in between. CDR3 DNA sequence: TGTGCCACCACGAGGGCTAGTGGGACCGGGGAGCTGTTTTTT. The encoded protein is CATTRASGTGELFF.

There are many counts of this clonotype. V gene TRBV3-1 combines with J gene TRBJ2-7; a possible D gene is TRBD1 (6 bases). The V and J ends lost 4 bases and 3 bases respectively, with 13 bases between them. CDR1 and CDR2 from the germline V gene are LGHDT and YNNKEL (reference sequence). The CDR3 covers 14 residues. CDR3 DNA: TGTGCCAGCAGCCCTAGACAGGAGAGCTACGAGCAGTACTTC. As protein: CASSPRQESYEQYF.

This clonotype was detected only a few times. This chain joins TRBV20-1 and TRBJ1-1; tentatively, D is TRBD1 (6 bases). V shed 5 bases and J shed 4 bases, with 14 bases lying between them. There are 13 residues in the CDR3. The germline gives CDR1 DFQATT, CDR2 SNEGSKA (reference sequence). The CDR3 DNA sequence: TGCAGTGCTGACCGAGGGGGGCGCACTGAAGCTTTCTTT. This codes for CSADRGGRTEAFF.

This clonotype was counted many times. The chain joins TRBV2 to TRBJ2-3; TRBD2 aligns across 10 bases. With 5 bases clipped from V and 4 bases from J, the junction kept 6 bases outside the gene matches. Per the germline V gene, CDR1 is SNHLY and CDR2 is FYNNEI. CDR3 length equals 15 residues. CDR3: CASSPWLAGADTQYF. The CDR3 DNA follows: TGTGCCAGCAGTCCCTGGCTAGCGGGGGCAGATACGCAGTATTTT. Full variable domain (missing parts from reference TRBV2 and TRBJ2-3): EPEVTQTPSHQVTQMGQEVILRCVPISNHLYFYWYRQILGQKVEFLVSFYNNEISEKSEIFDDQFSVERPDGSNFTLKIRSTKLEDSAMYFCASSPWLAGADTQYFGPGTRLTVL.

This clonotype came up many times. V and J are TRBV7-8 and TRBJ2-3; no clear D. Germline V gives CDR1 SGHVS, CDR2 FQNEAQ. The CDR3 covers 14 residues. V was clipped by 5 bases and J by 2 bases, with 11 bases between them. The CDR3 loop reads CASSAIQSTDTQYF. The CDR3 DNA is TGTGCCAGCAGCGCCATCCAATCCACAGATACGCAGTATTTT.

In its sample, this clonotype was seen a few times. The J gene is TRBJ1-1, the V gene TRBV19; 7 bases fit TRBD1. Germline CDR1 reads LNHDA; CDR2 reads SQIVND (reference sequence). With 10 bases clipped from V and 1 base from J, the junction kept 6 bases outside the gene matches. This CDR3 is 13 amino acids long. The CDR3 is CAIQGGRNTEAFF. The CDR3 DNA reads TGTGCCATCCAGGGGGGCCGGAACACTGAAGCTTTCTTT.

This clonotype was recorded at least ten times. The chain links TRBV7-2 to TRBJ1-2; 9 bases agree with TRBD1. Looked up from germline, CDR1 is SGHTA and CDR2 is FQGNSA. The CDR3 has 16 residues. The trim removed 5 bases at V and 4 bases at J, leaving 11 bases unmatched. CDR3 sequence: CASSTLMGQGSYGYTF. In DNA, the CDR3 is TGTGCCAGCAGCACCCTTATGGGACAGGGATCCTATGGCTACACCTTC.

This clonotype was observed many times. The V gene is TRBV10-2, the J gene TRBJ2-2; D gene unclear. This CDR3 spans 15 amino acids. Trimming took off 3 bases at V and 2 bases at J, with 10 bases between the two ends. Per the germline V gene, CDR1 is WSHSY and CDR2 is SAAADI. In DNA, the CDR3 is TGCGCCAGCAGTGACTTTCCGACTAACACCGGGGAGCTGTTTTTT. This codes for CASSDFPTNTGELFF.

In this sample, this clonotype turned up many times. The chain carries TRBV21-1 and TRBJ2-1; the listed D gene, TRBD2, was not tested against the DNA. TRBV21-1 represents a pseudogene. The CDR3 is made up of 17 amino acids. The CDR3 spells CASSKFGLAGERGEQFF. The CDR3 DNA reads TGTGCCAGCAGCAAATTCGGACTAGCGGGAGAGAGGGGGGAGCAGTTCTTC.

The chain is built from TRBV12-5 and TRBJ2-5, with D perhaps TRBD1 or TRBD2 (5 bases each). Germline V gives CDR1 LGHNT, CDR2 FRNRAP. Trimming cost V 3 bases and J 4 bases, with 15 bases left between them. The CDR3 runs 15 residues. CDR3 loop: CASGLRGSLGETQYF. Here the CDR3 DNA reads TGTGCTAGTGGTTTACGGGGCTCCCTGGGAGAGACCCAGTACTTC.

This clonotype occurred many times. The chain carries TRBV7-9 and TRBJ2-5; TRBD1 matches at 11 bases. V lost 4 bases and J lost 2; bases outside the gene matches: 0. The germline CDR1 and CDR2 sequences are SEHNR and FQNEAQ (reference sequence). The CDR3 is 14 amino acids. The CDR3 coding sequence is TGTGCCAGCAGCTGGGACAGGGGGCAAGAGACCCAGTACTTC. Its translation is CASSWDRGQETQYF.